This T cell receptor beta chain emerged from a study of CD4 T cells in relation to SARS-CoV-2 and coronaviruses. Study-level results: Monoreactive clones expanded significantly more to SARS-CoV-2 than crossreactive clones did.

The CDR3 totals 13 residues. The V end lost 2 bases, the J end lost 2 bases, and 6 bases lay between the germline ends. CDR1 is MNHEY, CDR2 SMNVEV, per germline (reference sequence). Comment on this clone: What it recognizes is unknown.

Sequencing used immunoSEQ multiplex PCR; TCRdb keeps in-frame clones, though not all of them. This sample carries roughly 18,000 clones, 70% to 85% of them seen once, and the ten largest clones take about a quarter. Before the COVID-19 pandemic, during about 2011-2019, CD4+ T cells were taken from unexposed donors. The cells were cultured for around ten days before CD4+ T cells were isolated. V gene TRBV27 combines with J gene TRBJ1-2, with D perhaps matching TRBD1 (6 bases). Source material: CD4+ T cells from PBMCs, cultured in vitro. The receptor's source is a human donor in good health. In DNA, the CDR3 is TGTGCCAGCAGTTTAACAGGGAACTATGGCTACACCTTC. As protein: CASSLTGNYGYTF.